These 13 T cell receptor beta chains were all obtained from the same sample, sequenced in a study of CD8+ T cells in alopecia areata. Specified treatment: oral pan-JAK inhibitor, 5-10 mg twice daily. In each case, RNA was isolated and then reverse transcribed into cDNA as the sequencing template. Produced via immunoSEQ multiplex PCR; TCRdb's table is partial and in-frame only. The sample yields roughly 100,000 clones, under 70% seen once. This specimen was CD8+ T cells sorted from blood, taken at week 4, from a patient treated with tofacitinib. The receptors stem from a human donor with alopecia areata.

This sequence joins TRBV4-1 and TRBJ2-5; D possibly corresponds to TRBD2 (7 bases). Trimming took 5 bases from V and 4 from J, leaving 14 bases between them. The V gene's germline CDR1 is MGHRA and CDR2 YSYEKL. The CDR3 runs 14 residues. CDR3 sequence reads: CASSGGGARETQYF. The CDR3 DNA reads TGCGCCAGCAGCGGAGGGGGGGCGAGAGAGACCCAGTACTTC.

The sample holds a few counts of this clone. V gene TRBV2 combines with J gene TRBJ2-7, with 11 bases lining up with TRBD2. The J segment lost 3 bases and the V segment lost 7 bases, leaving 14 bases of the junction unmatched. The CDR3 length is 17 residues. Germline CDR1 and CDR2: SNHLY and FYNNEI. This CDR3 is CASNPQGGLAAYYEQYF. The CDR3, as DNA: TGTGCCAGCAACCCCCAAGGGGGACTAGCGGCGTACTACGAGCAGTACTTC.

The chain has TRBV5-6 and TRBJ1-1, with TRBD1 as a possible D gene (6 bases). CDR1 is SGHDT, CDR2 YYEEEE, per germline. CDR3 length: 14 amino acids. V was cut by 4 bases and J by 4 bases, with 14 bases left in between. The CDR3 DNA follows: TGTGCCAGCAGCCCGACAGGTGGGATCACTGAAGCTTTCTTT. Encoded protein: CASSPTGGITEAFF.

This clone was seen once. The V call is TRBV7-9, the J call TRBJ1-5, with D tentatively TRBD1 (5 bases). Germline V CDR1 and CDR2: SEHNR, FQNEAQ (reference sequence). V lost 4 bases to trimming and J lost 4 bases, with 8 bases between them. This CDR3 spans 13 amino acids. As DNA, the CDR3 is TGTGCCAGCAGCTCGGACACTAATCAGCCCCAGCATTTT. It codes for CASSSDTNQPQHF.

The CDR3 spells CASSSLQGTTYEQYF. The CDR3 nucleotides read TGTGCCAGCAGTTCCTTACAGGGTACAACCTACGAGCAGTACTTC. This rearrangement joins TRBV6-5 to TRBJ2-7; D might be TRBD1 (6 bases). V lost 4 bases and J lost 2, with 15 bases in between. The CDR3 extends over 15 amino acids. Germline V gives CDR1 MNHEY, CDR2 SVGAGI.

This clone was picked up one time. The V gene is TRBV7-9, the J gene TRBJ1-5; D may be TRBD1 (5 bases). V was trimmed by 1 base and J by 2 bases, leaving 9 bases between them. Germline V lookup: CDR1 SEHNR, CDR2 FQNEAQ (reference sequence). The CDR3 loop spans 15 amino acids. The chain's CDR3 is CASSLEGLGNQPQHF. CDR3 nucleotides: TGTGCCAGCAGCTTAGAGGGGTTGGGCAATCAGCCCCAGCATTTT. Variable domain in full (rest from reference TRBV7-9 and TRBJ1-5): DTGVSQNPRHKITKRGQNVTFRCDPISEHNRLYWYRQTLGQGPEFLTYFQNEAQLEKSRLLSDRFSAERPKGSFSTLEIQRTEQGDSAMYLCASSLEGLGNQPQHFGDGTRLSIL.

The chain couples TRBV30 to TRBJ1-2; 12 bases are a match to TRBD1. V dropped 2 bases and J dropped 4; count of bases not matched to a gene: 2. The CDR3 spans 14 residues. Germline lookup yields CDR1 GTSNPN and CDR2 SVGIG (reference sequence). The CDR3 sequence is CAWSPGQGAYGYTF. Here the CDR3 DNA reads TGTGCCTGGAGTCCGGGACAGGGGGCCTATGGCTACACCTTC.

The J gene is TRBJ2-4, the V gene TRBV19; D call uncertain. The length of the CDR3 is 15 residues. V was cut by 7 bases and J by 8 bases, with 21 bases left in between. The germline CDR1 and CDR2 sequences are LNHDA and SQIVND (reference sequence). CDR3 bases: TGTGCCAGTACCCCGACATGGGGTCCCGTAGACATTCAGTACTTC. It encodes CASTPTWGPVDIQYF. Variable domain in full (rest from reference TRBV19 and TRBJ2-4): DGGITQSPKYLFRKEGQNVTLSCEQNLNHDAMYWYRQDPGQGLRLIYYSQIVNDFQKGDIAEGYSVSREKKESFPLTVTSAQKNPTAFYLCASTPTWGPVDIQYFGAGTRLSVL.

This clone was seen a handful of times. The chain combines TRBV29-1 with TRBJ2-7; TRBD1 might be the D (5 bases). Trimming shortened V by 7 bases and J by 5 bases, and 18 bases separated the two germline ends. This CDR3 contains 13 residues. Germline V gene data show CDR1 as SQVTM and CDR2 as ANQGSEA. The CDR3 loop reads CSAGDSSLDEQYF. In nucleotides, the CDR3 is TGCAGCGCCGGAGACAGCAGTCTCGACGAGCAGTACTTC.

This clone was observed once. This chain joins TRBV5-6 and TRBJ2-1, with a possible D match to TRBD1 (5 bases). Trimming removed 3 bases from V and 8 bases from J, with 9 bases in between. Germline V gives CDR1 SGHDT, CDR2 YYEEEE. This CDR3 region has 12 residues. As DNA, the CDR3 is TGTGCCAGCAGCTACCTACAGGATGAGCAGTTCTTC. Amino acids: CASSYLQDEQFF.

The CDR3 bases are TGTGCCAGTAGTCGGTCACTCGGGACAGTTAATGAAAAACTGTTTTTT. Protein sequence: CASSRSLGTVNEKLFF. The chain joins TRBV19 to TRBJ1-4; TRBD1 matches 7 bases. Trimming cost V 5 bases and J 4 bases; bases outside gene matches: 10. Germline loops: CDR1 LNHDA, CDR2 SQIVND (reference sequence). The CDR3 extends over 16 amino acids.

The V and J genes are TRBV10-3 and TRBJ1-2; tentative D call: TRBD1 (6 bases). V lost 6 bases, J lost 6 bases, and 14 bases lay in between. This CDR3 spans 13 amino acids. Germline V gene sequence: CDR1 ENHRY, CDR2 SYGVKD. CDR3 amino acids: CAIRPAGDDGYTF. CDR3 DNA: TGTGCCATCAGGCCCGCAGGGGACGATGGCTACACCTTC.

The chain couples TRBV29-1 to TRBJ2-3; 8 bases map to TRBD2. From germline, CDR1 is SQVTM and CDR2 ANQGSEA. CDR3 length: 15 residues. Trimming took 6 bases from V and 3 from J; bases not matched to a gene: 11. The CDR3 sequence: CSVVPGTSGTDTQYF. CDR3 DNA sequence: TGCAGCGTCGTCCCCGGGACTAGTGGTACAGATACGCAGTATTTT.